These 11 T cell receptor beta chains share one sample of origin, sequenced in a study of identical twins. TCRdb processed the 5' RACE reads anew with MiXCR; each CDR3 protein has one entry. The profile shows roughly 1.6 million distinct CDR3 sequences, under 35% of them singletons. Material for sequencing was cord blood. The receptors stem from a newborn girl in good health.

This clonotype was picked up a small number of times. V and J are TRBV20-1 and TRBJ1-5; 7 bases are shared with TRBD1. V lost 4 bases to trimming and J lost 0 bases; unmatched junction nucleotides: 6. Germline lookup yields CDR1 DFQATT and CDR2 SNEGSKA (reference sequence). This CDR3 is built from 15 residues. This chain's CDR3 is CSANKGGYSNQPQHF. The DNA of the CDR3 is TGCAGTGCTAATAAAGGGGGCTATAGCAATCAGCCCCAGCATTTT.

This clonotype was seen many times. The chain uses TRBV7-2 and TRBJ2-1; 8 positions match TRBD2. From germline, CDR1 is SGHTA and CDR2 FQGNSA. The CDR3 is made up of 14 amino acids. Germline trimming cut 0 bases from V and 6 bases from J; bases unmatched to any gene: 1. CDR3 residues: CASSLAAGGNEQFF. The CDR3, as DNA: TGTGCCAGCAGCTTAGCTGCGGGGGGCAATGAGCAGTTCTTC.

The rearrangement links TRBV25-1 to TRBJ2-7; TRBD2 agrees at 11 bases. Trimming cost V 7 bases and J 1 base; bases outside gene matches: 6. CDR3 length equals 15 residues. Germline assignment: CDR1 MGHDK and CDR2 SYGVNS. As DNA, the CDR3 is TGTGCCAGCACCGAGGGACTAGCGGCTTCCTACGAGCAGTACTTC. It specifies CASTEGLAASYEQYF.

This chain uses TRBV2 with TRBJ1-1, with D unresolved. The CDR3 is 12 residues long. V was cut by 0 bases and J by 10 bases, with 9 bases left in between. Germline V gives CDR1 SNHLY, CDR2 FYNNEI. The CDR3: CASSEARGGAFF. The CDR3 DNA reads TGTGCCAGCAGTGAAGCGCGGGGAGGAGCTTTCTTT.

A few counts support this clonotype. The J gene is TRBJ1-3, the V gene TRBV14, with TRBD1 matching 8 bases. V lost 0 bases to trimming and J lost 13 bases; unmatched junction nucleotides: 2. From germline, CDR1 is SGHDN and CDR2 FVKESK. This CDR3 spans 12 amino acids. The CDR3, as DNA: TGTGCCAGCAGCCAAGATCGGACAGGGATATATTTT. Its translation: CASSQDRTGIYF.

There are a few counts of this clonotype. This rearrangement joins TRBV5-1 to TRBJ2-7, with 10 bases fitting TRBD2. CDR3 size: 16 residues. The germline CDR1 and CDR2 sequences are SGHRS and YFSETQ. J gave up 2 bases and V 0 bases, and 5 bases lay outside the gene matches. DNA of the CDR3: TGCGCCAGCAGCTTGGCAGGGACTAGCGACACCTACGAGCAGTACTTC. This codes for CASSLAGTSDTYEQYF.

The V and J genes are TRBV24-1 and TRBJ2-1, with a tentative D call TRBD2 (5 bases). Near its end, the DNA agrees better with TRBJ2-7, so the J call may be wrong. Germline V gene lookup returns CDR1 KGHDR and CDR2 SFDVKD. The CDR3 is 16 amino acids. The CDR3 nucleotides are TGTGCCACCAGTGAATACCTACCTAGCTCCTACAATGAGCAGTACTTC. This sequence encodes CATSEYLPSSYNEQYF.

Here the CDR3 DNA reads TGTGCCAGCAGTAAACCTAGGGGGGGAATGTACAATGAGCAGTTCTTC. Its translation: CASSKPRGGMYNEQFF. The rearrangement uses TRBV3-1 and TRBJ2-1, with D possibly being TRBD2 (7 bases). Germline lookup yields CDR1 LGHDT and CDR2 YNNKEL (reference sequence). The CDR3 consists of 16 residues. Trimming removed 6 bases at V and 4 bases at J, with 19 bases between.

The V call is TRBV25-1, the J call TRBJ1-1; D is perhaps TRBD1 (5 bases). The CDR3 totals 14 residues. Germline loops: CDR1 MGHDK, CDR2 SYGVNS. Between the trimmed V and J ends, which lost 1 base and 3 bases, there was a span of 9 bases. The chain's CDR3 is CASSEWGRDTEAFF. The CDR3 bases are TGTGCCAGCAGTGAATGGGGCAGGGACACTGAAGCTTTCTTT.

This clonotype was recorded a few times. This may be a read error: a much more frequent sequence differs by one nucleotide. The V and J genes are TRBV27 and TRBJ2-3, with D unresolved. This CDR3 contains 11 residues. Looked up from germline, CDR1 is MNHEY and CDR2 is SMNVEV (reference sequence). V was trimmed by 7 bases and J by 4 bases, leaving 6 bases between them. The DNA for the CDR3 is TGTGCCAGCATTCGGGCAGATACGCAGTATTTT. This gives the protein CASIRADTQYF.

A note on this clonotype: One end of the junction is discordant with germline, which a read error may explain. V usage is TRBV2 and J usage is TRBJ2-4; tentatively, D is TRBD2 (6 bases). Germline V CDR1 and CDR2: SNHLY, FYNNEI. This CDR3 contains 13 residues. CDR3 loop: CAGRRALLPEQYF. The CDR3 DNA reads TGTGCCGGCAGGAGGGCCTTACTCCCTGAGCAGTACTTC.